These 26 T cell receptor beta chains came from one sample sequenced in a study of cytomegalovirus exposure and HLA in healthy donors. TCRdb's copy holds only in-frame clones and misses some; the assay was immunoSEQ multiplex PCR. The repertoire has some 230,000 clones, over 80% of them found once; the top ten carry about 1%. Material for sequencing was PBMCs. The source is a woman between 18 and 30 years old in good health and CMV-seronegative.

V usage is TRBV2 and J usage is TRBJ2-5; no definite D call. CDR3 size: 14 residues. Germline V gene lookup returns CDR1 SNHLY and CDR2 FYNNEI. V lost 3 bases, J lost 3 bases, and 11 bases lay in between. The CDR3 coding sequence is TGTGCCAGCAGTGACTCCCAGGCTGAAGAGACCCAGTACTTC. Protein product: CASSDSQAEETQYF.

The J gene is TRBJ2-7, the V gene TRBV18, with D perhaps matching TRBD2 (6 bases). Germline CDR1 and CDR2: KGHSH and LQKENI. V was pared by 6 bases and J by 7 bases, with 19 bases between. This CDR3 contains 14 residues. The CDR3 DNA follows: TGTGCCAGCTCTTGGGCAGGAGGGTCGGAGGAGCAGTACTTC. Translation gives CASSWAGGSEEQYF.

The chain employs TRBV7-9 and TRBJ2-3, with 11 bases identical to TRBD2. Germline V gene sequence: CDR1 SEHNR, CDR2 FQNEAQ (reference sequence). The CDR3 extends over 18 amino acids. Trimming cost V 5 bases and J 0 bases; bases outside gene matches: 10. The CDR3, as DNA: TGTGCCAGCAGCCACGATACCCGGACTAGCGGGAGCACAGATACGCAGTATTTT. The encoded protein is CASSHDTRTSGSTDTQYF. The full variable domain, its missing parts supplied by reference TRBV7-9 and TRBJ2-3, is DTGVSQNPRHKITKRGQNVTFRCDPISEHNRLYWYRQTLGQGPEFLTYFQNEAQLEKSRLLSDRFSAERPKGSFSTLEIQRTEQGDSAMYLCASSHDTRTSGSTDTQYFGPGTRLTVL.

The CDR3 protein is CASSEGSSGTYNEQFF. Written as DNA, the CDR3 is TGTGCCAGCAGTGAAGGGAGTAGCGGGACATACAATGAGCAGTTCTTC. The chain links TRBV6-1 to TRBJ2-1; 8 nucleotides match TRBD2. CDR1 is MNHNS and CDR2 is SASEGT in the germline V gene. CDR3 length: 16 amino acids. The ends lost 1 base at V and 4 bases at J; junction bases unmatched: 6.

This clone was observed a single time. The CDR3 sequence is CAWMSGTGGTGELFF. The CDR3 DNA reads as TGTGCCTGGATGAGCGGGACAGGGGGTACCGGGGAGCTGTTTTTT. This chain connects TRBV30 to TRBJ2-2; 11 bases agree with TRBD1. The junction had 6 bases not matched to a gene; V was cut back by 4 bases and J by 5 bases. The CDR3 contains 15 residues. From germline, CDR1 is GTSNPN and CDR2 SVGIG (reference sequence).

The rearrangement links TRBV7-6 to TRBJ2-7; possibly TRBD1 for D (6 bases). The germline V and J ends were trimmed by 1 base and 1 base, with 11 bases remaining between them. This CDR3 contains 15 residues. Germline-derived CDR1 and CDR2 are SGHVS and FNYEAQ. As DNA, the CDR3 is TGTGCCAGCAGCTTAGGTAAAGGGACATCCTACGAGCAGTACTTC. It encodes CASSLGKGTSYEQYF.

This clone occurred once. This chain links TRBV5-1 with TRBJ2-3; D is possibly TRBD2 (6 bases). This CDR3 comprises 15 residues. CDR1 is SGHRS, CDR2 YFSETQ, per germline. V gave up 0 bases and J gave up 6 bases, with 14 bases separating them. The DNA for the CDR3 is TGCGCCAGCAGCTTGGTTAGCGGAGAGTATGATACGCAGTATTTT. This gives the protein CASSLVSGEYDTQYF.

This clone was seen once. The CDR3 DNA is TGTGCCAGCAGTTTTGGGATCGCGGGGCCGCAGTATTTT. Encoded protein: CASSFGIAGPQYF. J is TRBJ2-3 and V is TRBV28; possibly TRBD2 for D (6 bases). This CDR3 comprises 13 residues. V was clipped by 3 bases and J by 10 bases, with 14 bases between them. Germline loops: CDR1 MDHEN, CDR2 SYDVKM. Full variable domain (rest looked up from reference TRBV28 and TRBJ2-3): DVKVTQSSRYLVKRTGEKVFLECVQDMDHENMFWYRQDPGLGLRLIYFSYDVKMKEKGDIPEGYSVSREKKERFSLILESASTNQTSMYLCASSFGIAGPQYFGPGTRLTVL.

The chain recombines TRBV29-1 with TRBJ2-1; TRBD2 matches at 9 bases. The CDR3 is 14 residues long. The germline V gene encodes CDR1 SQVTM and CDR2 ANQGSEA. Germline trimming cut 4 bases from V and 0 bases from J; bases unmatched to any gene: 1. The CDR3 DNA is TGCAGCGTTGGGGGACTAGCCTCCTACAATGAGCAGTTCTTC. Translated, it gives CSVGGLASYNEQFF.

The chain employs TRBV30 and TRBJ2-7, with TRBD2 as a possible D gene (6 bases). The CDR3 spans 12 residues. V was pared by 5 bases and J by 6 bases, with 14 bases between. CDR1 and CDR2 from the germline V gene are GTSNPN and SVGIG (reference sequence). The CDR3, as DNA: TGTGCCTGGGGGAGGATAAGCTCCGAGCAGTACTTC. The encoded protein is CAWGRISSEQYF. Full variable domain (outside the CDR3, taken from reference TRBV30 and TRBJ2-7): SQTIHQWPATLVQPVGSPLSLECTVEGTSNPNLYWYRQAAGRGLQLLFYSVGIGQISSEVPQNLSASRPQDRQFILSSKKLLLSDSGFYLCAWGRISSEQYFGPGTRLTVT.

The rearrangement uses TRBV2 and TRBJ2-7, with D possibly matching TRBD1 (6 bases). V lost 8 bases, J lost 3 bases, and 14 bases lay in between. The CDR3 runs 13 residues. From germline, CDR1 is SNHLY and CDR2 FYNNEI. CDR3 sequence reads: CASLGQPYYEQYF. CDR3 bases: TGTGCCAGCCTCGGACAGCCGTACTACGAGCAGTACTTC.

The CDR3 nucleotides are TGTGCCAGCAGTTCGTTCTCAGGGGGCGCGGGTGAAAAACTGTTTTTT. Amino acids: CASSSFSGGAGEKLFF. The rearrangement uses TRBV6-5 and TRBJ1-4, with TRBD1 matching 8 bases. Germline values: CDR1 MNHEY, CDR2 SVGAGI. The CDR3 contains 16 residues. J gave up 7 bases and V 4 bases, and 11 bases lay outside the gene matches.

V is TRBV6-1 and J is TRBJ1-2; D is uncertain. The CDR3 has 13 residues. V shed 8 bases and J shed 2 bases, with 12 bases lying between them. Germline assignment: CDR1 MNHNS and CDR2 SASEGT. CDR3 residues: CASWPGLNYGYTF. CDR3 sequence (DNA): TGTGCCAGCTGGCCGGGATTGAACTATGGCTACACCTTC.

This clone was detected once. V is TRBV4-1 and J is TRBJ2-7, with 10 bases matching TRBD2. Germline assignment: CDR1 MGHRA and CDR2 YSYEKL. The CDR3 spans 18 residues. V was clipped by 0 bases and J by 5 bases; unmatched bases: 13. CDR3 sequence: CASSQDSVASGRLDEQYF. The CDR3 DNA sequence: TGCGCCAGCAGCCAAGATTCGGTGGCTAGCGGGAGATTAGACGAGCAGTACTTC.

The chain recombines TRBV7-9 with TRBJ1-2; D is unclear. CDR3 size: 15 residues. Trimming stripped 2 bases from V and 4 bases from J, with 14 bases between. Germline loops: CDR1 SEHNR, CDR2 FQNEAQ (reference sequence). The CDR3 reads CASSLLSSRGYGYTF. The CDR3 DNA reads as TGTGCCAGCAGCTTATTATCAAGTCGGGGCTATGGCTACACCTTC.

The V gene is TRBV19, the J gene TRBJ1-5, with D possibly TRBD1 on 6 matching bases. V lost 5 bases and J 7 bases, leaving 12 bases between the germline ends. Germline V gives CDR1 LNHDA, CDR2 SQIVND (reference sequence). The CDR3 totals 13 residues. DNA of the CDR3: TGTGCCAGTAGTGGAACAGGGCCACAGCCCCAGCATTTT. Its protein product is CASSGTGPQPQHF.

The J gene is TRBJ2-6, the V gene TRBV18; D is unclear. CDR3 length: 19 residues. CDR1 KGHSH and CDR2 LQKENI come from the germline V gene. The ends were cut back, 4 bases at V and 0 bases at J, with 19 bases in the middle. CDR3 protein: CASSLPGTAESSGANVLTF. DNA for the CDR3: TGTGCCAGCTCACTACCCGGCACAGCCGAGAGCTCTGGGGCCAACGTCCTGACTTTC. Drawing the rest from reference TRBV18 and TRBJ2-6, the complete variable domain is NAGVMQNPRHLVRRRGQEARLRCSPMKGHSHVYWYRQLPEEGLKFMVYLQKENIIDESGMPKERFSAEFPKEGPSILRIQQVVRGDSAAYFCASSLPGTAESSGANVLTFGAGSRLTVL.

This clone has only one observation. The chain combines TRBV2 with TRBJ1-5, with TRBD1 identical over 10 bases. The ends lost 6 bases at V and 5 bases at J; junction bases unmatched: 4. This CDR3 is 14 amino acids long. CDR1 and CDR2 from the germline V gene are SNHLY and FYNNEI. The CDR3 protein is CASSRQGAHQPQHF. The CDR3 coding sequence is TGTGCCAGCAGCCGACAGGGGGCTCATCAGCCCCAGCATTTT.

The rearrangement links TRBV5-8 to TRBJ2-2, with 7 bases that match TRBD1. J lost 4 bases, V lost 5 bases, and 5 bases had no gene match. The germline V gene encodes CDR1 SGHTS and CDR2 YDEGEE. The CDR3 consists of 14 residues. The CDR3 nucleotides are TGTGCCAGCAGTTGGGACAGTTTCACCGGGGAGCTGTTTTTT. This gives the protein CASSWDSFTGELFF. Full variable domain (missing parts from reference TRBV5-8 and TRBJ2-2): EAGVTQSPTHLIKTRGQQATLRCSPISGHTSVYWYQQALGLGLQFLLWYDEGEERNRGNFPPRFSGRQFPNYSSELNVNALELEDSALYLCASSWDSFTGELFFGEGSRLTVL.

The gene calls are TRBV29-1 and TRBJ1-2, with D perhaps TRBD1 (6 bases). The CDR3 is 12 residues long. V was clipped by 6 bases and J by 3 bases, with 11 bases between them. CDR1 SQVTM and CDR2 ANQGSEA come from the germline V gene. The CDR3 coding sequence is TGCAGCGTATGGACAGTGGACTATGGCTACACCTTC. It encodes CSVWTVDYGYTF.

The J gene is TRBJ2-3, the V gene TRBV7-6; 13 nucleotides align to TRBD2. The V gene's germline CDR1 is SGHVS and CDR2 FNYEAQ. The CDR3 has 18 amino acids. V shed 4 bases, J shed 1 base, and the junction held 8 bases outside the gene matches. This CDR3 is CASSSGLAGAPGTDTQYF. For the CDR3, the DNA is TGTGCCAGCAGCTCTGGACTAGCGGGAGCCCCAGGCACAGATACGCAGTATTTT.

The chain recombines TRBV9 with TRBJ1-2; D call uncertain. The CDR3 runs 13 residues. Germline lookup yields CDR1 SGDLS and CDR2 YYNGEE. V lost 4 bases, J lost 0 bases, and 7 bases lay in between. Here the CDR3 reads CASSPPSNYGYTF. CDR3 in DNA: TGTGCCAGCAGCCCTCCTTCTAACTATGGCTACACCTTC.

The chain couples TRBV11-1 to TRBJ2-4, with TRBD2 identical over 8 bases. V lost 1 base to trimming and J lost 0 bases; unmatched junction nucleotides: 8. This CDR3 spans 18 amino acids. In germline, CDR1 is SGHAT, CDR2 FQDESV (reference sequence). The CDR3 reads CASSLGLATLGAKNIQYF. CDR3 coding DNA: TGTGCCAGCAGCTTAGGACTAGCGACCCTGGGAGCCAAAAACATTCAGTACTTC. The full variable domain, in which reference TRBV11-1 and TRBJ2-4 provide the parts outside the CDR3, is EAEVAQSPRYKITEKSQAVAFWCDPISGHATLYWYRQILGQGPELLVQFQDESVVDDSQLPKDRFSAERLKGVDSTLKIQPAELGDSAMYLCASSLGLATLGAKNIQYFGAGTRLSVL.

The chain employs TRBV7-8 and TRBJ1-3; tentative D call: TRBD1 (6 bases). The CDR3 extends over 17 amino acids. CDR1 is SGHVS, CDR2 FQNEAQ, per germline. V was cut by 1 base and J by 0 bases, with 13 bases left in between. CDR3 region: CASSLGSGASSGNTIYF. The CDR3 nucleotides read TGTGCCAGCAGCTTAGGGTCAGGGGCCAGCTCTGGAAACACCATATATTTT. Based on the CDR3 plus reference TRBV7-8 and TRBJ1-3, the full variable domain is GAGVSQSPRYKVAKRGQDVALRCDPISGHVSLFWYQQALGQGPEFLTYFQNEAQLDKSGLPSDRFFAERPEGSVSTLKIQRTQQEDSAVYLCASSLGSGASSGNTIYFGEGSWLTVV.

The V gene is TRBV19, the J gene TRBJ2-7; 9 bases match TRBD1. Germline CDR1 is LNHDA and CDR2 is SQIVND (reference sequence). The CDR3 is made up of 14 amino acids. V lost 6 bases, J lost 5 bases, and 8 bases stayed unmatched. CDR3 residues: CASRGTGYLNEQYF. DNA of the CDR3: TGTGCCAGTAGAGGGACAGGGTATCTCAACGAGCAGTACTTC.

This chain links TRBV15 with TRBJ2-1; 7 bases agree with TRBD2. The J segment lost 6 bases and the V segment lost 1 base, leaving 6 bases of the junction unmatched. Germline assignment: CDR1 LNHNV and CDR2 YYDKDF (reference sequence). The CDR3 loop spans 15 amino acids. This CDR3 is CATSRGFIAGNEQFF. The DNA for the CDR3 is TGTGCCACCAGCAGAGGATTTATAGCGGGCAATGAGCAGTTCTTC. Filled out from reference TRBV15 and TRBJ2-1, the complete variable domain reads DAMVIQNPRYQVTQFGKPVTLSCSQTLNHNVMYWYQQKSSQAPKLLFHYYDKDFNNEADTPDNFQSRRPNTSFCFLDIRSPGLGDTAMYLCATSRGFIAGNEQFFGPGTRLTVL.